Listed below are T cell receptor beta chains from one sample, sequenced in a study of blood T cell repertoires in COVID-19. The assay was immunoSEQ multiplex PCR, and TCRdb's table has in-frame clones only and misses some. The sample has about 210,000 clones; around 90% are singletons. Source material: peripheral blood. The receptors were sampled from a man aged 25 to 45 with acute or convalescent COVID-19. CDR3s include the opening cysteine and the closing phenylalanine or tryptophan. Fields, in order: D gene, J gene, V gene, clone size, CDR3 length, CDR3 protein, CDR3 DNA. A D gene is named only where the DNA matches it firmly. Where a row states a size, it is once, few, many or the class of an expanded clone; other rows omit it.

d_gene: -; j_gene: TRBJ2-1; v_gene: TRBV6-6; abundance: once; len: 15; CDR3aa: CASSYSSISYNEQFF; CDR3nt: TGTGCCAGCAGTTACTCTTCCATTTCCTACAATGAGCAGTTCTTC
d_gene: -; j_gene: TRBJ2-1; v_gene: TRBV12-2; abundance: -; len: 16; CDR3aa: CASRSRVRCSYNEQFF; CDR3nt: TGTGCAAGTCGCAGCCGGGTCCGTTGCTCCTACAATGAGCAGTTCTTC
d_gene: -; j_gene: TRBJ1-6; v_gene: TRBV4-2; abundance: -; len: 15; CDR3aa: CASSQGQGTNSPLHF; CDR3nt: TGTGCCAGCAGCCAGGGTCAGGGAACCAATTCACCCCTCCACTTT
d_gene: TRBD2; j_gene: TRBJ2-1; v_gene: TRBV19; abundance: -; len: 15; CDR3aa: CASTELAGTYNEQFF; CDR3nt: TGTGCCAGTACCGAACTAGCGGGTACCTACAATGAGCAGTTCTTC
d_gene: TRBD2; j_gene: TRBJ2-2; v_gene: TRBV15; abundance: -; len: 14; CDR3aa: CATRGTGGGGELFF; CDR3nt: TGTGCCACCAGAGGAACGGGAGGGGGTGGGGAGCTGTTTTTT
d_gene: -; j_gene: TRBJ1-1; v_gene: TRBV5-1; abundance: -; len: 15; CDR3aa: CASSPLQVRGTEAFF; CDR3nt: TGCGCCAGCAGCCCACTTCAGGTTCGGGGCACTGAAGCTTTCTTT
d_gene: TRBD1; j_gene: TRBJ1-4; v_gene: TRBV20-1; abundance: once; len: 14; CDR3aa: CSASDRGTNEKLFF; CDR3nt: TGCAGTGCTAGTGACAGGGGAACTAATGAAAAACTGTTTTTT
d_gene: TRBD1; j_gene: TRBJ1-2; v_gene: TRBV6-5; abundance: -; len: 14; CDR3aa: CASSFGQGAGGYTF; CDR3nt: TGTGCCAGCAGTTTTGGACAGGGGGCAGGCGGCTACACCTTC
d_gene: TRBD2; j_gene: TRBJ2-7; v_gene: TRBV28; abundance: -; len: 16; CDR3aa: CASSSGLAGGLYEQYF; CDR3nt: TGTGCCAGCAGTTCCGGACTAGCGGGGGGCCTCTACGAGCAGTACTTC
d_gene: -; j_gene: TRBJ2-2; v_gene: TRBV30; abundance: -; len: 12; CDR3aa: CAWTRTFGELFF; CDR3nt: TGTGCCTGGACTAGAACCTTTGGGGAGCTGTTTTTT
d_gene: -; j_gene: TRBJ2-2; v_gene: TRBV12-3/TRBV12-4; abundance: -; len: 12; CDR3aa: CASSSDTGELFF; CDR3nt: TGTGCCAGCAGTTCAGACACCGGGGAGCTGTTTTTT
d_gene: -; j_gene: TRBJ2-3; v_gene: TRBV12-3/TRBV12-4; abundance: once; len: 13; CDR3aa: CASSSSGTDTQYF; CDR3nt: TGTGCCAGCAGTTCTAGCGGCACAGATACGCAGTATTTT
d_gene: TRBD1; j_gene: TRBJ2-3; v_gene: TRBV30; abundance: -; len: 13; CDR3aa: CAGGQGATDTQYF; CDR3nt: TGTGCCGGGGGACAGGGGGCAACAGATACGCAGTATTTT
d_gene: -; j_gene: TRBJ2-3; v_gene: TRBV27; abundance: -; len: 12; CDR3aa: CASSFIGDTQYF; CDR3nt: TGTGCCAGTTCTTTTATCGGGGATACGCAGTATTTT
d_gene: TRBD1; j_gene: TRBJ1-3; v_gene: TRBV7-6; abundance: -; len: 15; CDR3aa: CASSPTGVAGNTIYF; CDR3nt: TGTGCCAGCAGTCCCACAGGGGTGGCTGGAAACACCATATATTTT
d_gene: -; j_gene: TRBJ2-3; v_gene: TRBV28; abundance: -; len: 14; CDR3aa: CASKGAQGPDTQYF; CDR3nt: TGTGCCAGCAAAGGGGCACAGGGCCCAGATACGCAGTATTTT
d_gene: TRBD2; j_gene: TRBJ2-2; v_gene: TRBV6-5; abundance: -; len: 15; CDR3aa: CASSRTSGGSGELFF; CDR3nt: TGTGCCAGCAGCCGGACTAGCGGGGGTTCCGGGGAGCTGTTTTTT
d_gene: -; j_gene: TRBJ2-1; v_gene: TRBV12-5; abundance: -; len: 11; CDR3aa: CASGFYNEQFF; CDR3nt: TGTGCTAGTGGCTTCTACAATGAGCAGTTCTTC
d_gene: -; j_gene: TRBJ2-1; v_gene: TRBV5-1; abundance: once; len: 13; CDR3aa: CASSLSQYNEQFF; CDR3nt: TGCGCCAGCAGCTTGTCCCAGTACAATGAGCAGTTCTTC
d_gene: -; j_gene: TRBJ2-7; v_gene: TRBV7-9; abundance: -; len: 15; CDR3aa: CASSFQAGGPYEQYF; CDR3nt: TGTGCCAGCAGCTTTCAAGCAGGAGGCCCCTACGAGCAGTACTTC
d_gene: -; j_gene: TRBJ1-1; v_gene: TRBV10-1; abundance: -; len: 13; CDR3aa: CATSPRRGTEAFF; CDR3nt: TGCGCCACCTCTCCCAGGAGGGGCACTGAAGCTTTCTTT
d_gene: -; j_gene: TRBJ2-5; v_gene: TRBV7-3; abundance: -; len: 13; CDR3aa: CASSSEPQETQYF; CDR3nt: TGTGCCAGCAGCTCGGAGCCTCAAGAGACCCAGTACTTC
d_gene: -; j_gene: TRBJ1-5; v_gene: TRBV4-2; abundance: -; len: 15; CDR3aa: CASSQEDLSNQPQHF; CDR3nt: TGTGCCAGCAGCCAGGAGGATCTAAGCAATCAGCCCCAGCATTTT
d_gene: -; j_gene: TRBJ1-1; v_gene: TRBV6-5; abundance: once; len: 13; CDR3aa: CASKATENTEAFF; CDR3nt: TGTGCCAGCAAGGCGACTGAGAACACTGAAGCTTTCTTT
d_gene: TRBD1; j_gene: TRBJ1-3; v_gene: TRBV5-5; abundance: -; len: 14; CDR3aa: CASSPTGTGNTIYF; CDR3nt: TGTGCCAGCAGCCCGACAGGGACTGGAAACACCATATATTTT
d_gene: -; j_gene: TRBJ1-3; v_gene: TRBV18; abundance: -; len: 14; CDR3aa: CASSALGRGNTIYF; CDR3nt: TGTGCCAGCTCCGCTTTGGGGCGTGGAAACACCATATATTTT
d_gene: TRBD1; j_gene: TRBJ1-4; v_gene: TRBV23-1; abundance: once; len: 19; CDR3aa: CASSQSIPPSQGAREKLFF; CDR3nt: TGCGCCAGCAGTCAATCTATCCCCCCCTCACAGGGGGCGAGGGAAAAACTGTTTTTT
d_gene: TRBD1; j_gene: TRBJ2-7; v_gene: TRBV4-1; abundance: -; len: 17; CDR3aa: CASSQVGVGTGFYEQYF; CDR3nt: TGCGCCAGCAGCCAAGTAGGTGTTGGGACAGGGTTTTACGAGCAGTACTTC
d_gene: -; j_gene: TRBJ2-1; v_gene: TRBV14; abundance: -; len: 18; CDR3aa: CASSQDRRGLGLYNEQFF; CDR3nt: TGTGCCAGCAGCCAAGATCGAAGAGGGCTAGGGCTGTACAATGAGCAGTTCTTC
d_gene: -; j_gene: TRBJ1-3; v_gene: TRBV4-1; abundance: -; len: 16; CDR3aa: CASSREQQGTGNTIYF; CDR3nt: TGCGCCAGCAGCCGAGAACAGCAGGGTACTGGAAACACCATATATTTT
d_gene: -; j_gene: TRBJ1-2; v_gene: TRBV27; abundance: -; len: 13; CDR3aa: CASTFAGKAGYTF; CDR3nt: TGTGCCAGCACGTTCGCAGGGAAGGCTGGCTACACCTTC
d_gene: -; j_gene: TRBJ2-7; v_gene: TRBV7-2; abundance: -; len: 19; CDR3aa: CASTALGGSRSHSYYEQYF; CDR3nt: TGTGCCAGCACCGCCTTAGGCGGATCCCGGTCTCACTCCTATTACGAGCAGTACTTC
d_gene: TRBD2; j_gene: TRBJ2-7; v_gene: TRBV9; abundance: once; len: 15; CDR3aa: CASSVGAGTRDEQYF; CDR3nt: TGTGCCAGCAGCGTAGGGGCCGGGACTAGGGACGAGCAGTACTTC
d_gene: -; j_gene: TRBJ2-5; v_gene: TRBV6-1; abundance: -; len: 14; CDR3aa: CASSELVFGETQYF; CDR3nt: TGTGCCAGCAGTGAACTCGTATTCGGGGAGACCCAGTACTTC
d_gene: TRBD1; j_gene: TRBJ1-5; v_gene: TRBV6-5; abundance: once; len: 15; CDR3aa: CASSSDRHSNQPQHF; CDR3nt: TGTGCCAGCAGTTCGGACAGGCATAGCAATCAGCCCCAGCATTTT
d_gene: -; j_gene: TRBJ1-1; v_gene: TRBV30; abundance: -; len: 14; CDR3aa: CAWIRLGANTEAFF; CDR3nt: TGTGCCTGGATACGACTTGGAGCGAACACTGAAGCTTTCTTT
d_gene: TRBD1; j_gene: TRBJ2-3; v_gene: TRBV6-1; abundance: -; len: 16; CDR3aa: CASSDAGTGATDTQYF; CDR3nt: TGTGCCAGCAGTGACGCCGGGACAGGGGCCACAGATACGCAGTATTTT
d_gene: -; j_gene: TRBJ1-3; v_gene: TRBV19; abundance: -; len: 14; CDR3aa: CASSATRDGNTIYF; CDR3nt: TGTGCCAGTAGCGCGACTAGGGATGGAAACACCATATATTTT
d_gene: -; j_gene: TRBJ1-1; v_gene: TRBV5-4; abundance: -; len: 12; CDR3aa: CASSLQGMEAFF; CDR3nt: TGTGCCAGCAGTCTACAGGGTATGGAAGCTTTCTTT
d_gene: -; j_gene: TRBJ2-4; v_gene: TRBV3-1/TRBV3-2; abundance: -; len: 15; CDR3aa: CASSQAYLAKNIQYF; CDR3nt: TGTGCCAGCAGCCAAGCTTATTTAGCCAAAAACATTCAGTACTTC
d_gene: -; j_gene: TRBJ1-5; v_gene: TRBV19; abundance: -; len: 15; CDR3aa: CASSPRPGWDQPQHF; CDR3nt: TGTGCCAGTAGTCCCCGGCCAGGTTGGGATCAGCCCCAGCATTTT
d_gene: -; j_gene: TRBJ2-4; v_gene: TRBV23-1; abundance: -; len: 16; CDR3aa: CASRDSSILAKNIQYF; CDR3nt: TGCGCCAGCAGGGACAGCTCCATTCTAGCCAAAAACATTCAGTACTTC
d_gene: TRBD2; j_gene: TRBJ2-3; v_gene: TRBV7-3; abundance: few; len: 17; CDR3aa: CASSPGGLAEVRDTQYF; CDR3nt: TGTGCCAGCAGCCCGGGAGGGCTAGCGGAGGTGAGAGATACGCAGTATTTT
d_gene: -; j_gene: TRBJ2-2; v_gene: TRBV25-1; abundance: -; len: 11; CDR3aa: CASSGLNKLFF; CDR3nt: TGTGCCAGCAGTGGACTGAATAAGCTGTTTTTT
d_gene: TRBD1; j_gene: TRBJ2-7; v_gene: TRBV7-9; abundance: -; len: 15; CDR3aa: CASSLRGGTSYEQYF; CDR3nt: TGTGCCAGCAGCTTGAGAGGGGGCACGTCCTACGAGCAGTACTTC
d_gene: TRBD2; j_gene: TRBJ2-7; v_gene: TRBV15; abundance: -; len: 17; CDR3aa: CATSVRGASGRVHEQYF; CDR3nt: TGTGCCACCAGCGTAAGAGGGGCTAGCGGGAGGGTCCACGAGCAGTACTTC
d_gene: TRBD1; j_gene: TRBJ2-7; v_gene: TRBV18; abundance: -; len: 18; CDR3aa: CASSPLGSGQGADYEQYF; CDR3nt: TGTGCCAGCTCACCATTAGGATCGGGACAGGGGGCCGACTACGAGCAGTACTTC
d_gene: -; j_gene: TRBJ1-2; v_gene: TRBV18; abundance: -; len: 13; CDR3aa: CASSHARNYGYTF; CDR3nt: TGTGCCAGCTCACATGCTAGAAACTATGGCTACACCTTC
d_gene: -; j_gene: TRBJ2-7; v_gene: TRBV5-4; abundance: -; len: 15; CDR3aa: CASSSRLGGLHEQYF; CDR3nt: TGTGCCAGCAGCTCGAGGTTAGGAGGCCTGCACGAGCAGTACTTC
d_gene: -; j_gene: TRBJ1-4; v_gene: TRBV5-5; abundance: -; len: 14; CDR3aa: CASSWAGTNEKLFF; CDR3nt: TGTGCCAGCAGCTGGGCGGGAACTAATGAAAAACTGTTTTTT
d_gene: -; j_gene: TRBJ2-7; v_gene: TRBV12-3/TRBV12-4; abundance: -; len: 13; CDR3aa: CASSLGAAGEQYF; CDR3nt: TGTGCCAGCAGCCTCGGGGCGGCGGGGGAGCAGTACTTC